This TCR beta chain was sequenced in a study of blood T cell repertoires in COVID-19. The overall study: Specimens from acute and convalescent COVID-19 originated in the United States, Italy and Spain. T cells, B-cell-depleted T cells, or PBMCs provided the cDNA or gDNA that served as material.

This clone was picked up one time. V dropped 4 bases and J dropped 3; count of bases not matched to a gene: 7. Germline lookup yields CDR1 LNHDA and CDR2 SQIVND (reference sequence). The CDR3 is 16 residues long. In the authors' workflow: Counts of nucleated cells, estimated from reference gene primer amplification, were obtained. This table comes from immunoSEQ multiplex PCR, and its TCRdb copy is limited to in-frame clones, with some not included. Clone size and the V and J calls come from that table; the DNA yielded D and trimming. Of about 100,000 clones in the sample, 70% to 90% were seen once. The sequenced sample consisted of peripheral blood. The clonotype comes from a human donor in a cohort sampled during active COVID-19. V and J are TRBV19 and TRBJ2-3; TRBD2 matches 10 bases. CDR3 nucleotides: TGTGCCAGTAGTACCCCAAGGACTAGCGGAACAGATACGCAGTATTTT. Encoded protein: CASSTPRTSGTDTQYF.